This T cell receptor beta chain derives from a study of shared clonotypes between healthy human individuals. Background on the study: Used for every donor were three CD4 naive, three CD4 memory, two CD8 naive and one CD8 memory plate. Study results and caveats: Compared with clonotypes that all four donors shared, non-shared clonotypes had lower generation probabilities.

Germline CDR1 MNHEY, CDR2 SMNVEV (reference sequence). The trim removed 2 bases at V and 8 bases at J, leaving 8 bases unmatched. CDR3 size: 15 residues. Per the original data handling: As immunoSEQ supplied junction-only sequences (without quality scores), filtering differed. Clones were sequenced by immunoSEQ multiplex PCR, and TCRdb holds only the in-frame ones, with some missing. D and trimming were read from the DNA, whereas the V and J calls and clone size are those reported in that table. The data contain roughly 2,000,000 clones, about 95% of them seen just once; the ten biggest clones take up more than 0.95%. The naive CD8 population came from CD45RO-negative cells selected for CCR7, without terminally differentiated effector memory CD45RA+ cells. A note on this clone: Its antigen is still unknown.

This TCR came from a man in his late teens or twenties in good health. The V and J genes are TRBV27 and TRBJ2-1; 8 nucleotides match TRBD2. Source material: naive CD8+ T cells sorted from blood. CDR3 in DNA: TGTGCCAGCAGTTTAGACAGCGGGAGCTTTTATGAGCAGTTCTTC. Protein product: CASSLDSGSFYEQFF.